The clone carrying this TCR beta chain has a single count. The data are from a study of T cell responses to AZD1222 COVID-19 vaccine. The CDR3 loop spans 13 amino acids. The V and J ends lost 5 bases and 4 bases respectively, with 9 bases between them. Per the germline V gene, CDR1 is MNHEY and CDR2 is SVGEGT. Some clones are missing from TCRdb's copy, which holds only in-frame ones; the method was immunoSEQ multiplex PCR. The table records 120,000 to 150,000 clones, 80% to 95% of them present only once. This sequence joins TRBV6-2 or TRBV6-3 and TRBJ1-5, with D hard to call. The receptor was derived from an adult in good health. Sequenced material: peripheral blood, taken on day 0 of AZD1222 vaccination. CDR3 region: CASSAEINQPQHF. DNA for the CDR3: TGTGCCAGCAGTGCCGAAATAAATCAGCCCCAGCATTTT.